A single sample gave rise to the 27 T cell receptor beta chains below, sequenced in a study of blood T cell repertoires in COVID-19. Generated by immunoSEQ multiplex PCR, the TCRdb table keeps only in-frame clones and is missing some. The sample lists 200,000 to 250,000 clones; approximately 80% were seen once. Sequences were obtained from peripheral blood. These receptors were collected from a human donor in a cohort sampled during active COVID-19.

The genes are TRBV6-1 and TRBJ2-1; D is perhaps TRBD2 (6 bases). The CDR3 is made up of 17 amino acids. V dropped 2 bases and J dropped 4 bases, with 18 bases sitting between them. CDR1 is MNHNS and CDR2 is SASEGT in the germline V gene. The CDR3: CASSEFGLGGAYNEQFF. DNA of the CDR3: TGTGCCAGCAGTGAATTTGGCCTGGGCGGGGCTTACAATGAGCAGTTCTTC.

In its sample, this clone was seen once. V gene TRBV12-3 or TRBV12-4 combines with J gene TRBJ1-1; a possible D gene is TRBD1 (6 bases). The V gene lost 6 bases and the J gene lost 7 bases, with 15 bases spanning the gap. This CDR3 comprises 13 residues. The CDR3 is CASSDQGKFEAFF. The CDR3 coding sequence is TGTGCCAGCAGCGATCAGGGGAAATTTGAAGCTTTCTTT.

This chain connects TRBV4-1 to TRBJ1-5, with 9 positions matching TRBD1. The CDR3 is made up of 15 amino acids. V gave up 4 bases and J gave up 3 bases; unmatched junction bases: 4. CDR1 MGHRA and CDR2 YSYEKL come from the germline V gene. The CDR3 loop is CASSRRQGDNQPQHF. The CDR3, as DNA: TGCGCCAGCAGCCGACGACAGGGGGACAATCAGCCCCAGCATTTT.

This chain joins TRBV2 and TRBJ2-1, with TRBD2 identical over 7 bases. Germline V CDR1 and CDR2: SNHLY, FYNNEI. V shed 4 bases and J 9 bases; nucleotides not matched to a gene: 12. The CDR3 sequence is 15 residues long. CDR3 amino acids: CASSGGAGDEGEQFF. The CDR3 region has the DNA TGTGCCAGCAGTGGAGGCGCGGGGGATGAGGGTGAGCAGTTCTTC.

Remarks on this clone: The sample contains more than one DNA sequence encoding this CDR3. The rearrangement joins TRBV18 to TRBJ2-7; 10 bases are a match to TRBD1. Trimming took 3 bases from V and 1 from J; bases not matched to a gene: 3. The CDR3 spans 15 residues. Per the germline V gene, CDR1 is KGHSH and CDR2 is LQKENI. DNA for the CDR3: TGTGCCAGCTCACCGGGACAGGGGAGTTCCTACGAGCAGTACTTC. Protein: CASSPGQGSSYEQYF.

This clone appeared a single time. This chain uses TRBV11-3 with TRBJ1-1; D not resolved. The CDR3 runs 13 residues. Germline CDR1 reads SGHNT; CDR2 reads YENEEA. With 5 bases removed from V and 4 bases from J, the gap between germline ends came to 11 bases. The CDR3 DNA follows: TGTGCCAGCAGCCCCAGCCGGAGCACTGAAGCTTTCTTT. Protein sequence: CASSPSRSTEAFF.

The chain employs TRBV21-1 and TRBJ1-5; TRBD1, the table's D call, lacks a check against the DNA. TRBV21-1 is a pseudogene segment. The length of the CDR3 is 14 residues. CDR3 coding DNA: TGTGCCAGCAGCAAAGGAGTGGGCGAACAGCCCCAGCATTTT. This codes for CASSKGVGEQPQHF.

The chain uses TRBV2 and TRBJ1-5, with D perhaps matching TRBD1 (6 bases). V gave up 8 bases and J gave up 0 bases, with 11 bases separating them. This CDR3 is built from 14 residues. Germline values: CDR1 SNHLY, CDR2 FYNNEI. The CDR3 DNA sequence: TGTGCCAGCGGAAGGGACATTAGCAATCAGCCCCAGCATTTT. Protein sequence: CASGRDISNQPQHF.

This clone was found once. V gene TRBV4-1 combines with J gene TRBJ1-2; the D gene is possibly TRBD1 (5 bases). Trimming left V 0 bases short and J 6 bases short, with 11 bases between. The CDR3 is 14 amino acids. Germline values: CDR1 MGHRA, CDR2 YSYEKL. The CDR3 coding sequence is TGCGCCAGCAGCCAAGAAGACGGGGGGGATGGCTACACCTTC. Protein: CASSQEDGGDGYTF.

This chain uses TRBV28 with TRBJ2-3; no reliable D call. V was pared by 3 bases and J by 4 bases, with 8 bases between. This CDR3 contains 13 residues. CDR1 and CDR2 (germline): MDHEN, SYDVKM. For the CDR3, the DNA is TGTGCCAGCAGTTTGTTAGAGGCAGATACGCAGTATTTT. Protein product: CASSLLEADTQYF.

The V call is TRBV30, the J call TRBJ1-5; D unclear. The CDR3 covers 13 residues. Germline-derived CDR1 and CDR2 are GTSNPN and SVGIG (reference sequence). V was trimmed by 5 bases and J by 4 bases, leaving 12 bases between them. In nucleotides, the CDR3 is TGTGCCTGGGAGCAGGCCAAAAATCAGCCCCAGCATTTT. Encoded protein: CAWEQAKNQPQHF.

V is TRBV7-8 and J is TRBJ1-1, with D uncertain. Trimming took 1 base from V and 9 from J, leaving 6 bases between them. The CDR3 covers 11 residues. In germline, CDR1 is SGHVS, CDR2 FQNEAQ. CDR3 DNA: TGTGCCAGCAGCTTAGGGCAGAAAGCTTTCTTT. Translated, it gives CASSLGQKAFF.

V and J are TRBV27 and TRBJ1-5; D remains ambiguous. The CDR3 contains 16 residues. In germline, CDR1 is MNHEY, CDR2 SMNVEV (reference sequence). Trimming left V 1 base short and J 2 bases short, with 12 bases between. The CDR3 coding sequence is TGTGCCAGCAGTTTATACTCAATTGCGGGCAATCAGCCCCAGCATTTT. Its protein product is CASSLYSIAGNQPQHF.

The V and J genes are TRBV7-9 and TRBJ2-3; no definite D call. The CDR3 has 14 residues. Germline CDR1 is SEHNR and CDR2 is FQNEAQ (reference sequence). V was clipped by 3 bases and J by 0 bases, with 7 bases between them. CDR3 coding DNA: TGTGCCAGCAGCTTGATGACTAGCACAGATACGCAGTATTTT. It is translated as CASSLMTSTDTQYF.

J is TRBJ1-1 and V is TRBV4-2, with unresolved D. Per the germline V gene, CDR1 is LGHNA and CDR2 is YNFKEQ. Trimming stripped 4 bases from V and 6 bases from J, with 12 bases between. The CDR3 has 13 residues. The CDR3 nucleotides read TGTGCCAGCAGCCCGCCGGGAGGCCCTGAAGCTTTCTTT. Amino acid sequence: CASSPPGGPEAFF.

On this clone itself: Other nucleotide sequences from this sample produce the same CDR3. The chain uses TRBV7-2 and TRBJ1-5; the D is unclear. Trimming stripped 0 bases from V and 4 bases from J, with 10 bases between. Germline V gene sequence: CDR1 SGHTA, CDR2 FQGNSA. The CDR3 runs 15 residues. CDR3 nucleotides: TGTGCCAGCAGCTTAGCCGGGGTAGGGAATCAGCCCCAGCATTTT. It codes for CASSLAGVGNQPQHF.

The chain recombines TRBV28 with TRBJ2-7; TRBD1 matches at 8 bases. V was pared by 5 bases and J by 1 base, with 7 bases of the junction left unmatched. Germline V CDR1 and CDR2: MDHEN, SYDVKM. The CDR3 sequence is 15 residues long. CDR3 DNA: TGTGCCAGCAGTACAGGGGGGCGCGGTTCCTACGAGCAGTACTTC. It yields the protein CASSTGGRGSYEQYF.

The rearrangement links TRBV6-4 to TRBJ2-3; TRBD2 matches 8 bases. Germline CDR1 reads MRHNA; CDR2 reads SNTAGT. The V segment lost 2 bases and the J segment 4 bases; nucleotides outside the gene matches: 2. The CDR3 is 14 residues long. CDR3 loop: CASSDRGLADTQYF. As DNA, the CDR3 is TGTGCCAGCAGTGACAGGGGACTAGCAGATACGCAGTATTTT.

The chain has TRBV6-6 and TRBJ1-5; possible D gene TRBD1, 6 bases. CDR3 length: 13 amino acids. Trimming stripped 5 bases from V and 7 bases from J, with 12 bases between. CDR1 and CDR2 (germline): MNHNY, SVGAGI (reference sequence). The CDR3 DNA sequence: TGTGCCAGCAGTGAGGACAGAGGGCAGCCCCAGCATTTT. Translating gives CASSEDRGQPQHF.

This rearrangement joins TRBV6-5 to TRBJ2-1; no firm D call. This CDR3 spans 14 amino acids. Germline V CDR1 and CDR2: MNHEY, SVGAGI. V was clipped by 0 bases and J by 6 bases, with 9 bases between them. CDR3 sequence: CASSYSRDSNEQFF. The CDR3 nucleotides are TGTGCCAGCAGTTACTCGAGAGACTCCAATGAGCAGTTCTTC.

The chain couples TRBV2 to TRBJ2-5, with a weak D call TRBD2 (6 bases). V was shortened by 4 bases and J by 5 bases, with 17 bases between the two germline ends. The CDR3 is 15 residues long. CDR1 is SNHLY, CDR2 FYNNEI, per germline. DNA for the CDR3: TGTGCCAGCAGTGTGTCTCGCCAGGAGGGGGAGACCCAGTACTTC. Its translation: CASSVSRQEGETQYF.

The chain recombines TRBV24-1 with TRBJ2-3; D not resolved. The CDR3 totals 12 residues. Trimming removed 7 bases at V and 2 bases at J, with 6 bases between. Germline V lookup: CDR1 KGHDR, CDR2 SFDVKD. CDR3 DNA sequence: TGTGCCACCAGGGGCCACACAGATACGCAGTATTTT. Translation: CATRGHTDTQYF.

This sequence joins TRBV3-1 (or the pseudogene TRBV3-2) and TRBJ2-7; a possible D gene is TRBD2 (5 bases). CDR1 is LGHDT and CDR2 is YNNKEL in the germline V gene (reference sequence). The CDR3 is made up of 16 amino acids. V was shortened by 0 bases and J by 0 bases, with 12 bases between the two germline ends. CDR3 nucleotide sequence: TGTGCCAGCAGCCAAGAGTTAGCGCGACGCTCCTACGAGCAGTACTTC. Translating gives CASSQELARRSYEQYF.

CDR3 sequence reads: CASSIDAPTGEAFF. The CDR3, as DNA: TGTGCCAGTAGTATAGATGCCCCGACAGGGGAAGCTTTCTTT. The chain uses TRBV19 and TRBJ1-1, with 7 bases that match TRBD1. CDR1 is LNHDA and CDR2 is SQIVND in the germline V gene (reference sequence). The CDR3 loop spans 14 amino acids. With 0 bases clipped from V and 8 bases from J, the junction kept 6 bases outside the gene matches.

This chain uses TRBV5-1 with TRBJ2-4, with 7 bases matching TRBD1. With 7 bases clipped from V and 2 bases from J, the junction kept 6 bases outside the gene matches. Germline loops: CDR1 SGHRS, CDR2 YFSETQ. This CDR3 spans 14 amino acids. The CDR3 DNA reads as TGCGCCAGCCAACAGGGGATGTCCAAAAACATTCAGTACTTC. The encoded protein is CASQQGMSKNIQYF.

The chain is built from TRBV9 and TRBJ2-5; 9 nucleotides line up with TRBD2. CDR3 length: 14 amino acids. The V gene's germline CDR1 is SGDLS and CDR2 YYNGEE. V lost 0 bases, J lost 5 bases, and 2 bases stayed unmatched. The CDR3 sequence is CASSVAAGGETQYF. CDR3 in DNA: TGTGCCAGCAGCGTAGCAGCGGGGGGTGAGACCCAGTACTTC. The full variable domain, rest sourced from reference TRBV9 and TRBJ2-5, is DSGVTQTPKHLITATGQRVTLRCSPRSGDLSVYWYQQSLDQGLQFLIQYYNGEERAKGNILERFSAQQFPDLHSELNLSSLELGDSALYFCASSVAAGGETQYFGPGTRLLVL.

The chain has TRBV6-5 and TRBJ2-5; D remains ambiguous. Trimming cost V 0 bases and J 5 bases, with 16 bases left between them. The germline CDR1 and CDR2 sequences are MNHEY and SVGAGI. The CDR3 length is 16 residues. CDR3 in amino acids: CASSYSPSPDPETQYF. CDR3 coding DNA: TGTGCCAGCAGTTACTCCCCTAGTCCAGACCCGGAGACCCAGTACTTC.